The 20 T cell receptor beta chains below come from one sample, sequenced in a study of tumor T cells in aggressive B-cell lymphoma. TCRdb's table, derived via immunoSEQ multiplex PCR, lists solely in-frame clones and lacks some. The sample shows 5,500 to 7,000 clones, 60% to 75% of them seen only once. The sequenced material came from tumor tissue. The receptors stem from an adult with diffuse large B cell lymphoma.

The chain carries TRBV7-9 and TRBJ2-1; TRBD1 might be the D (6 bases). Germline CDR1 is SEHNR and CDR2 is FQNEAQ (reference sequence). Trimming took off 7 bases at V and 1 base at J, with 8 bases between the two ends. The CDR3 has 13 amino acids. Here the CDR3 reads CASIDRSYNEQFF. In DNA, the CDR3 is TGTGCCAGCATCGACAGGTCCTACAATGAGCAGTTCTTC. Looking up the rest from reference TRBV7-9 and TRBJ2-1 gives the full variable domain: DTGVSQNPRHKITKRGQNVTFRCDPISEHNRLYWYRQTLGQGPEFLTYFQNEAQLEKSRLLSDRFSAERPKGSFSTLEIQRTEQGDSAMYLCASIDRSYNEQFFGPGTRLTVL.

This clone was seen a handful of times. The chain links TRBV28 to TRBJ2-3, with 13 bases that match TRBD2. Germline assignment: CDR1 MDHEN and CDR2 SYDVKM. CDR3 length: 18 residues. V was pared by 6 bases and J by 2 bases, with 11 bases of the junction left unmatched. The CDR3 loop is CASSYWTSGGVSTDTQYF. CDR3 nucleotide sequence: TGTGCCAGCAGCTACTGGACTAGCGGGGGAGTTTCCACAGATACGCAGTATTTT. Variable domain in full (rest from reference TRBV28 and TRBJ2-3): DVKVTQSSRYLVKRTGEKVFLECVQDMDHENMFWYRQDPGLGLRLIYFSYDVKMKEKGDIPEGYSVSREKKERFSLILESASTNQTSMYLCASSYWTSGGVSTDTQYFGPGTRLTVL.

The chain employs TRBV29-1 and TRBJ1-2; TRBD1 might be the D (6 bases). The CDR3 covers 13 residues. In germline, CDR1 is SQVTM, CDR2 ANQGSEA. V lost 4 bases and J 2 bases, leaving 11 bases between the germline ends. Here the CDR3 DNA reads TGCAGCGTTGCAGGAGACAGGAACTATGGCTACACCTTC. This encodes CSVAGDRNYGYTF.

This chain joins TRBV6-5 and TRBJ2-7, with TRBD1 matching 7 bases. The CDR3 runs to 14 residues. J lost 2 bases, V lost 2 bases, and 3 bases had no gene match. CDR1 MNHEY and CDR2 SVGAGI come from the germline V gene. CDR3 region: CASSYEGQPYEQYF. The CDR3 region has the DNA TGTGCCAGCAGTTACGAGGGACAGCCCTACGAGCAGTACTTC.

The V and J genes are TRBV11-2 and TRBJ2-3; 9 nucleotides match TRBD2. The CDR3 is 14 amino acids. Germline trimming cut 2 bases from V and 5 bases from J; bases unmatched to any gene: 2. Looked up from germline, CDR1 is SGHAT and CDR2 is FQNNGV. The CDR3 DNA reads TGTGCCAGCAGCTTACTAGCGGGAATAGATACGCAGTATTTT. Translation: CASSLLAGIDTQYF.

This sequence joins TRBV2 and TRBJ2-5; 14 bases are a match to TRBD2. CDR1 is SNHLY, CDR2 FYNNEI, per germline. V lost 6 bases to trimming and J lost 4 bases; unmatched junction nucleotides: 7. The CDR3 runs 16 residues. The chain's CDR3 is CASSLRLAGGPETQYF. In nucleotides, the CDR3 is TGTGCCAGCAGCCTCCGACTAGCGGGAGGGCCAGAGACCCAGTACTTC.

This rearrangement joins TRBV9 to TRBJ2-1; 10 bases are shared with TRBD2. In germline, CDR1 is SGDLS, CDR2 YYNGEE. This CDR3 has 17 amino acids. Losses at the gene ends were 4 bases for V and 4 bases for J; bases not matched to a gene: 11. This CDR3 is CASSIASGTSVYNEQFF. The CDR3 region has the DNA TGTGCCAGCAGCATCGCCTCCGGGACTAGCGTTTACAATGAGCAGTTCTTC.

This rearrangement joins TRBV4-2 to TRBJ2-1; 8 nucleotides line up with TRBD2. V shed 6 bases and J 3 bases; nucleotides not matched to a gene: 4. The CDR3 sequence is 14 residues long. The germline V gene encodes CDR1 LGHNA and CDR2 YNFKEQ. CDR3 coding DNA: TGTGCCAGCAGACAACGGGAGGGCTACAATGAGCAGTTCTTC. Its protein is CASRQREGYNEQFF.

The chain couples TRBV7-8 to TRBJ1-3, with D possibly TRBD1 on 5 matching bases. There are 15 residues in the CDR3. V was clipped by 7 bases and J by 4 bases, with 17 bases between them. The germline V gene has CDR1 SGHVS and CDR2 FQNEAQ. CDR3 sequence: CASTDSIRGGNTIYF. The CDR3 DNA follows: TGTGCCAGCACCGACAGCATTCGGGGGGGAAACACCATATATTTT.

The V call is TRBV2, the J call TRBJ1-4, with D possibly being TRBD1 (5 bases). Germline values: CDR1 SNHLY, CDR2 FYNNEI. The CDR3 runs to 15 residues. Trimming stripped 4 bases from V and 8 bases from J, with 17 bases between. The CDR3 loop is CASSVFGGIEEKLFF. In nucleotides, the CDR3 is TGTGCCAGCAGTGTTTTCGGGGGTATCGAGGAAAAACTGTTTTTT.

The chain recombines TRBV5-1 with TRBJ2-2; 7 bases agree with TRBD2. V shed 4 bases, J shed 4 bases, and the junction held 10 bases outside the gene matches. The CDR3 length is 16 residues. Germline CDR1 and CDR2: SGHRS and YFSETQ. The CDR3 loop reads CASSPRLATRTGELFF. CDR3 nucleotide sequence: TGCGCCAGCAGCCCACGACTAGCAACTCGCACCGGGGAGCTGTTTTTT.

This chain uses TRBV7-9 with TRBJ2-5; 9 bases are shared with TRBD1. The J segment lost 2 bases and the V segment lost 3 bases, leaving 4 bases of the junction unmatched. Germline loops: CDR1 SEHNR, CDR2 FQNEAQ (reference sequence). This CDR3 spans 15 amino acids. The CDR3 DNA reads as TGTGCCAGCAGCTTGATCGGACAGGGGCAAGAGACCCAGTACTTC. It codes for CASSLIGQGQETQYF.

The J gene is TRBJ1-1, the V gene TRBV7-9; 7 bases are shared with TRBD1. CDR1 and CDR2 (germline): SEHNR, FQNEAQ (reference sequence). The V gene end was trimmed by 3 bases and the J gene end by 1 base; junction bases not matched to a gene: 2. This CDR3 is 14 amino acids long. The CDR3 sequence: CASSFGQANTEAFF. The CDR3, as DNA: TGTGCCAGCAGCTTTGGACAGGCGAACACTGAAGCTTTCTTT.

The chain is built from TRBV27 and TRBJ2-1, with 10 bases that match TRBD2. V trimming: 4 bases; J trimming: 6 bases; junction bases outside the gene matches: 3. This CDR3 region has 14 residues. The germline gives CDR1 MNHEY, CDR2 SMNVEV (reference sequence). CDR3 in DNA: TGTGCCAGCAGTTCCCGGACTAGCGGCAATGAGCAGTTCTTC. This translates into CASSSRTSGNEQFF.

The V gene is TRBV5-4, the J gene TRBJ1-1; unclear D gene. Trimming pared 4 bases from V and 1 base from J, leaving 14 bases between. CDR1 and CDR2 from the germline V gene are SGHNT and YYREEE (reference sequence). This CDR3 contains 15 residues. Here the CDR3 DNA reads TGTGCCAGCAGCGCATTCGGGGAGAGGAACACTGAAGCTTTCTTT. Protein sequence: CASSAFGERNTEAFF. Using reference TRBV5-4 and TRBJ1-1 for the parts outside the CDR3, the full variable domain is ETGVTQSPTHLIKTRGQQVTLRCSSQSGHNTVSWYQQALGQGPQFIFQYYREEENGRGNFPPRFSGLQFPNYSSELNVNALELDDSALYLCASSAFGERNTEAFFGQGTRLTVV.

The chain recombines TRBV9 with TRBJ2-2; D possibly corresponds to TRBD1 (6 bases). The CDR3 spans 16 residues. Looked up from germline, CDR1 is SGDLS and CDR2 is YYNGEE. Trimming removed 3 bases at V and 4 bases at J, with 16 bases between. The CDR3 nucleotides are TGTGCCAGCAGCGCCCGACAGGCCGGGCTCACCGGGGAGCTGTTTTTT. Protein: CASSARQAGLTGELFF. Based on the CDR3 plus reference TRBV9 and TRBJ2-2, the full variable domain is DSGVTQTPKHLITATGQRVTLRCSPRSGDLSVYWYQQSLDQGLQFLIQYYNGEERAKGNILERFSAQQFPDLHSELNLSSLELGDSALYFCASSARQAGLTGELFFGEGSRLTVL.

CDR3 amino acids: CASSLDRQGDTEAFF. As DNA, the CDR3 is TGTGCCAGCAGCCTAGACAGACAGGGCGACACTGAAGCTTTCTTT. The chain links TRBV5-4 to TRBJ1-1; TRBD1 matches 7 bases. This CDR3 has 15 residues. V was clipped by 4 bases and J by 3 bases; unmatched bases: 9. Germline V gene data show CDR1 as SGHNT and CDR2 as YYREEE (reference sequence).

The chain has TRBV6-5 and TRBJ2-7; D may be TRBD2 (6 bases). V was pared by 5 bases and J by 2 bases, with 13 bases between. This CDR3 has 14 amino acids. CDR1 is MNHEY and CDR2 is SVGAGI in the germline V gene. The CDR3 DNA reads TGTGCCAGCAGTCCCTCGCGGGGCACCTACGAGCAGTACTTC. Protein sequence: CASSPSRGTYEQYF.

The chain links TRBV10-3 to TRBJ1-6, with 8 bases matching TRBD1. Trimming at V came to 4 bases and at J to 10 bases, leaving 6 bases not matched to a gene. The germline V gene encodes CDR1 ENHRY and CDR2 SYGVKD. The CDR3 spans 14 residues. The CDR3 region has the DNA TGTGCCATCAGTGGTGGCCAGGGGGCATCACCCCTCCACTTT. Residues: CAISGGQGASPLHF.

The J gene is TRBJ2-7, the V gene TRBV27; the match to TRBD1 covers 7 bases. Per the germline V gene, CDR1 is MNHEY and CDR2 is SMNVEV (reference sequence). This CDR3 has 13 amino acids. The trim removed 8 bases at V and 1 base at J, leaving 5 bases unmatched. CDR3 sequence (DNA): TGTGCCAGCGGGCAGGGGGTTTCCTACGAGCAGTACTTC. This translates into CASGQGVSYEQYF.